This note documents a single TCR beta chain sequence. V dropped 6 bases and J dropped 1; count of bases not matched to a gene: 13. This CDR3 spans 18 amino acids. CDR1 is SNHLY and CDR2 is FYNNEI in the germline V gene. This record belongs to a study of control samples from healthy donors and cancer patients. Sequencing used immunoSEQ multiplex PCR; TCRdb keeps in-frame clones, though not all of them. The sample holds about 140,000 clones; 94% are singletons and the top ten take roughly 14%. This TCR came from a man between 40 and 49 years old in good health. The sequenced sample was blood. The J gene is TRBJ2-2, the V gene TRBV2; 8 nucleotides match TRBD2. The CDR3, as DNA: TGTGCCAGCAGACTAGCGGATGGGTGGGGGAGGAACACCGGGGAGCTGTTTTTT. Protein sequence: CASRLADGWGRNTGELFF.